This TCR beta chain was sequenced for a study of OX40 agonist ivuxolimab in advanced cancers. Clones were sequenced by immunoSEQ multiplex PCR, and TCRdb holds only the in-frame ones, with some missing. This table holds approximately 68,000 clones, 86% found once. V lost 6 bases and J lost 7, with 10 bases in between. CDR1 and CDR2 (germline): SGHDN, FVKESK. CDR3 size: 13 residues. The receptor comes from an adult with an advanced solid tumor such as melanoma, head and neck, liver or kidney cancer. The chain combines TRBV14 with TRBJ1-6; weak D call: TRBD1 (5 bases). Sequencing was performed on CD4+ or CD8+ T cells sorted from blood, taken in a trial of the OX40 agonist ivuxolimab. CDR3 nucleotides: TGTGCCAGCAGTACGGGGGGGAATTCACCCCTCCACTTT. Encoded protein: CASSTGGNSPLHF.